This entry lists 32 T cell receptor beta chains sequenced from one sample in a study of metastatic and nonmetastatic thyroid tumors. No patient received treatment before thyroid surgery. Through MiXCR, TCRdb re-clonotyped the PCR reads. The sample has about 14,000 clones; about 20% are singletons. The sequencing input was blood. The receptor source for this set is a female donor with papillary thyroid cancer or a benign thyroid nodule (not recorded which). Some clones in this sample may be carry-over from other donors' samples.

The DNA for the CDR3 is TGTGCCAGCAGCCCCCAACAGGGGGCCCTTAAGGGCTACACCTTC. This codes for CASSPQQGALKGYTF. The genes are TRBV12-3 or TRBV12-4 and TRBJ1-2; 9 positions match TRBD1. Trimming took 6 bases from V and 8 from J; bases not matched to a gene: 13. The CDR3 length is 15 residues.

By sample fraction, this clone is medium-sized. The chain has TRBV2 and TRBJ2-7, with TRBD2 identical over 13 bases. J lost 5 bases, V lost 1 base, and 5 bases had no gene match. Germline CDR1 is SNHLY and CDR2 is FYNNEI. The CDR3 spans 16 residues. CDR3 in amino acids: CASSEVRTSGSHEQYF. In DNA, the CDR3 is TGTGCCAGCAGTGAAGTAAGGACTAGCGGGAGCCACGAGCAGTACTTC.

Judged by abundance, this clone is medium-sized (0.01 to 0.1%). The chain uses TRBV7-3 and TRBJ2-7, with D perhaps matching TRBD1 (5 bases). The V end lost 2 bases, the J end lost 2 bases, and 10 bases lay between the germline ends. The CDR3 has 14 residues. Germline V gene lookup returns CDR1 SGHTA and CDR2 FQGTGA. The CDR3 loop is CASSLEPGTYEQYF. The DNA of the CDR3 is TGTGCCAGCAGCTTAGAGCCAGGGACCTACGAGCAGTACTTC. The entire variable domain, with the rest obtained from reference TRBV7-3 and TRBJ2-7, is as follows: GAGVSQTPSNKVTEKGKYVELRCDPISGHTALYWYRQSLGQGPEFLIYFQGTGAADDSGLPNDRFFAVRPEGSVSTLKIQRTERGDSAVYLCASSLEPGTYEQYFGPGTRLTVT.

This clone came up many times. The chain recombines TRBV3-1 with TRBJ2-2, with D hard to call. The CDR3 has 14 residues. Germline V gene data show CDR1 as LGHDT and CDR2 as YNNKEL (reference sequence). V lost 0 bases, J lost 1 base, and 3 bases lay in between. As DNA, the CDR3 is TGTGCCAGCAGCCAAGACCGGAACACCGGGGAGCTGTTTTTT. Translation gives CASSQDRNTGELFF.

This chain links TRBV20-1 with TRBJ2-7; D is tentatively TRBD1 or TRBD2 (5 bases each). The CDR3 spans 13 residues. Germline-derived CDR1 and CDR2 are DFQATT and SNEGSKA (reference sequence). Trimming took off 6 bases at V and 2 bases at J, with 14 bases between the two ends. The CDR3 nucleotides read TGCAGTGCCCCGAGGGACGCAGCCTACGAGCAGTACTTC. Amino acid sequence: CSAPRDAAYEQYF.

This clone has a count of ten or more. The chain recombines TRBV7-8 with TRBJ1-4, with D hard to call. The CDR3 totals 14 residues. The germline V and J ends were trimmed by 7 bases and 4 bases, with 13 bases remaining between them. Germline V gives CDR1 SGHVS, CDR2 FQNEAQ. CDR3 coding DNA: TGTGCCAGCAAAATAGACCGCCATAATGAAAAACTGTTTTTT. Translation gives CASKIDRHNEKLFF.

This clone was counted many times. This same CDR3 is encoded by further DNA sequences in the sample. In DNA form, the CDR3 reads TGTGCCAGCAGCTTGATCGACAGCTATGGCTACACCTTC. It translates to CASSLIDSYGYTF. The chain couples TRBV5-4 to TRBJ1-2; maybe TRBD1 (5 bases). Germline CDR1 and CDR2: SGHNT and YYREEE (reference sequence). This CDR3 has 13 residues. V was shortened by 1 base and J by 4 bases, with 8 bases between the two germline ends.

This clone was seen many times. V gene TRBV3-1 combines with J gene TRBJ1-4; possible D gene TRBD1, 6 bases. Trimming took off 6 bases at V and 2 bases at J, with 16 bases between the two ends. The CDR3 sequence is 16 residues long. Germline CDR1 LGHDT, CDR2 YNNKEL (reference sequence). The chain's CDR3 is CASSLGQPATNEKLFF. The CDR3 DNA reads TGTGCCAGCAGTCTTGGACAGCCGGCTACTAATGAAAAACTGTTTTTT.

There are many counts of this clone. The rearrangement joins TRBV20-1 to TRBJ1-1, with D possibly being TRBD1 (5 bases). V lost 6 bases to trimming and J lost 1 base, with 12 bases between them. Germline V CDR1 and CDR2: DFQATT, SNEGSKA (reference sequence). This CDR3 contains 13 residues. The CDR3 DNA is TGCAGTGCCCCCCCCGGGGGGAACACTGAAGCTTTCTTT. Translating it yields CSAPPGGNTEAFF.

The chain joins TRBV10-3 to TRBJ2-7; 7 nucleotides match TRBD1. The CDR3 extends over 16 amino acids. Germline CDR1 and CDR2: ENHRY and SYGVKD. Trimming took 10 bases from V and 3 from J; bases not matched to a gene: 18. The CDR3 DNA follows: TGTGCCAGCATACCCACGGAAGGGGGCTTTGACTACGAGCAGTACTTC. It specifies CASIPTEGGFDYEQYF.

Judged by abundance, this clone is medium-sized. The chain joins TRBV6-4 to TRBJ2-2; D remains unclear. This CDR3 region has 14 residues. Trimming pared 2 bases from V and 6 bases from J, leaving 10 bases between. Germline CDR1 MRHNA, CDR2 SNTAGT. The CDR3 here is CASSDHSDAGELFF. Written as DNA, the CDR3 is TGTGCCAGCAGTGACCACTCCGACGCCGGGGAGCTGTTTTTT.

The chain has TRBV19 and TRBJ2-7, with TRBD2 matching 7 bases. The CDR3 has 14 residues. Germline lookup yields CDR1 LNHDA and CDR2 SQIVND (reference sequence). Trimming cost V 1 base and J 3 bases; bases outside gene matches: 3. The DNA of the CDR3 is TGTGCCAGTAGTATAGGCGGGGAGGGCTACGAGCAGTACTTC. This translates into CASSIGGEGYEQYF. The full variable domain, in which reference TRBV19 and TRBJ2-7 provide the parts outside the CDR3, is DGGITQSPKYLFRKEGQNVTLSCEQNLNHDAMYWYRQDPGQGLRLIYYSQIVNDFQKGDIAEGYSVSREKKESFPLTVTSAQKNPTAFYLCASSIGGEGYEQYFGPGTRLTVT.

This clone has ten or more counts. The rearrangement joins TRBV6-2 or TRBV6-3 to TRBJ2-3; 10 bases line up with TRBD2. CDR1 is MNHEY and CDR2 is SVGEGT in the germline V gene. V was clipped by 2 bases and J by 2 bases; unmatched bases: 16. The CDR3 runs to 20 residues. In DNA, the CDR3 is TGTGCCAGCAGTTACCCTCGTGATAGCGGGAGGAGACTCAACACAGATACGCAGTATTTT. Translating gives CASSYPRDSGRRLNTDTQYF.

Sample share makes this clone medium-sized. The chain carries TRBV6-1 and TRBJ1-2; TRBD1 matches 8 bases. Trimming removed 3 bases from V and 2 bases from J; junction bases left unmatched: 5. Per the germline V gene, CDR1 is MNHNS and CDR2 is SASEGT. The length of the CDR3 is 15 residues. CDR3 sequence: CASSEGGQENYGYTF. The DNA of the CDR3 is TGTGCCAGCAGTGAGGGGGGACAGGAGAACTATGGCTACACCTTC.

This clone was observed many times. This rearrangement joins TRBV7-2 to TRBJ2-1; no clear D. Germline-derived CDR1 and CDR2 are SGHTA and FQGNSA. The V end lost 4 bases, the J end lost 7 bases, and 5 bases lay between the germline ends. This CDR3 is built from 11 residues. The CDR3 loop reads CASSSRNEQFF. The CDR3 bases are TGTGCCAGCAGCTCTAGGAATGAGCAGTTCTTC.

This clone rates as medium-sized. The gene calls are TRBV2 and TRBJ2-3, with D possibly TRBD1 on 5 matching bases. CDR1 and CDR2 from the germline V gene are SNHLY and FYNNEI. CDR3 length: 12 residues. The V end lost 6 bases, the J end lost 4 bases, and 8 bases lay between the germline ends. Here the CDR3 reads CASSQGPDTQYF. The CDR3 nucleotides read TGTGCCAGCAGCCAGGGCCCAGATACGCAGTATTTT.

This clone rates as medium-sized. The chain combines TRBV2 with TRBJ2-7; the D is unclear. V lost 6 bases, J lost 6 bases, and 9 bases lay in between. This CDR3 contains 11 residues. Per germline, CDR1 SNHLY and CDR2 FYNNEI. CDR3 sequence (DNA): TGTGCCAGCAGGGTACAGATCGAGCAGTACTTC. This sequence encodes CASRVQIEQYF. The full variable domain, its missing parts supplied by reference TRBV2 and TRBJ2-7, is EPEVTQTPSHQVTQMGQEVILRCVPISNHLYFYWYRQILGQKVEFLVSFYNNEISEKSEIFDDQFSVERPDGSNFTLKIRSTKLEDSAMYFCASRVQIEQYFGPGTRLTVT.

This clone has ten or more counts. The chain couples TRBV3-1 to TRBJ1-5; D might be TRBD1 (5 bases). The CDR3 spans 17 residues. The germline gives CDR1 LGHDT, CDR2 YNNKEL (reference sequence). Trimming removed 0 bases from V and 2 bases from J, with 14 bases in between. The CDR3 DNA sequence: TGTGCCAGCAGCCAAGAAGGCACTAGGGGCGGCAATCAGCCCCAGCATTTT. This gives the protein CASSQEGTRGGNQPQHF. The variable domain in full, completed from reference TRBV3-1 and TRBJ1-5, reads DTAVSQTPKYLVTQMGNDKSIKCEQNLGHDTMYWYKQDSKKFLKIMFSYNNKELIINETVPNRFSPKSPDKAHLNLHINSLELGDSAVYFCASSQEGTRGGNQPQHFGDGTRLSIL.

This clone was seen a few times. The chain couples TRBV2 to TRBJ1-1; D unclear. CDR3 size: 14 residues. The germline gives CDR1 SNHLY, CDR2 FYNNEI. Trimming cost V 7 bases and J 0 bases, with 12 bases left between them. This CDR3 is CASTFGGVNTEAFF. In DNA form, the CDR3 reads TGTGCCAGCACTTTTGGTGGGGTGAACACTGAAGCTTTCTTT.

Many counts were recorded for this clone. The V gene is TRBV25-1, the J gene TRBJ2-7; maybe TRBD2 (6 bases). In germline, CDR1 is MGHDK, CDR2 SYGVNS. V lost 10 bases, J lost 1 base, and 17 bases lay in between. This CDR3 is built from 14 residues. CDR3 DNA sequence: TGTGCCACCTCCTCCGGGACTGAATCCTACGAGCAGTACTTC. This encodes CATSSGTESYEQYF.

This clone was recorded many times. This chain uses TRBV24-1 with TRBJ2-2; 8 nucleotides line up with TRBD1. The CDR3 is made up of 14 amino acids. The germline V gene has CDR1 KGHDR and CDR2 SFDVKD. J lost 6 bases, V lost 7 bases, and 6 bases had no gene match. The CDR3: CATSVQDRAGELFF. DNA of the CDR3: TGTGCCACCAGCGTCCAGGACAGGGCCGGGGAGCTGTTTTTT.

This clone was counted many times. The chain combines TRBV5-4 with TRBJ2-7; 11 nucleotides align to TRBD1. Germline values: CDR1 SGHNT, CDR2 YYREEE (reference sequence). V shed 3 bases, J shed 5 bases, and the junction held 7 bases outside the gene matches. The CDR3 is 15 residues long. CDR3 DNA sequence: TGTGCCAGCAGCTCAGGACAGGGGGCGCTGAACGAGCAGTACTTC. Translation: CASSSGQGALNEQYF. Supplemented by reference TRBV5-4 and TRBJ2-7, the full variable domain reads ETGVTQSPTHLIKTRGQQVTLRCSSQSGHNTVSWYQQALGQGPQFIFQYYREEENGRGNFPPRFSGLQFPNYSSELNVNALELDDSALYLCASSSGQGALNEQYFGPGTRLTVT.

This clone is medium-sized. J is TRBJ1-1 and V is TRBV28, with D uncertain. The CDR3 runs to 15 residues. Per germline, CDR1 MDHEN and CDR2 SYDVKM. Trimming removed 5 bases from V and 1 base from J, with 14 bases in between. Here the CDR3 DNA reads TGTGCCAGCAGTCTGGTCCGGGTTAGGAACACTGAAGCTTTCTTT. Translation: CASSLVRVRNTEAFF. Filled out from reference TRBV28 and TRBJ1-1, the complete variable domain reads DVKVTQSSRYLVKRTGEKVFLECVQDMDHENMFWYRQDPGLGLRLIYFSYDVKMKEKGDIPEGYSVSREKKERFSLILESASTNQTSMYLCASSLVRVRNTEAFFGQGTRLTVV.

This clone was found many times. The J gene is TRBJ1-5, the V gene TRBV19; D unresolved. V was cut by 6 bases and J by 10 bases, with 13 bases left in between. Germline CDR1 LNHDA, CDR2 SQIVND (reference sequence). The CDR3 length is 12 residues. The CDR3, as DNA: TGTGCCAGTAGAACTGTCCTGGGCCCCCAGCATTTT. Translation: CASRTVLGPQHF.

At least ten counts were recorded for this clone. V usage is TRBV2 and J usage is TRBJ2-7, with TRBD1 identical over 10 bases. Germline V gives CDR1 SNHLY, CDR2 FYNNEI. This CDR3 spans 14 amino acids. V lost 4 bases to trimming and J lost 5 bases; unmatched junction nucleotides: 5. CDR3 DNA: TGTGCCAGCAGTGGGGGACAGGGGAACAACGAGCAGTACTTC. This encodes CASSGGQGNNEQYF.

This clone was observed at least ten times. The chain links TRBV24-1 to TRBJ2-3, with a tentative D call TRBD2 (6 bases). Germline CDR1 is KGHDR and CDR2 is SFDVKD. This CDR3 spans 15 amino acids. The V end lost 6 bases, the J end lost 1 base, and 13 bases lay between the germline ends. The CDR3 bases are TGTGCCACCAGTCGTAGCGGAGCGGGCACAGATACGCAGTATTTT. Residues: CATSRSGAGTDTQYF.

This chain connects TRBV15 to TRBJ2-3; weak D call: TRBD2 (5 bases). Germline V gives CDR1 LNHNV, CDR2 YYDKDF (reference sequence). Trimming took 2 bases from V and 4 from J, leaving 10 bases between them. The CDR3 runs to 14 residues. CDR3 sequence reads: CATSRRERSDTQYF. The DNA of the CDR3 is TGTGCCACCAGCAGACGGGAACGGTCAGATACGCAGTATTTT. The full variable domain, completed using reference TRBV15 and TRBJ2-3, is DAMVIQNPRYQVTQFGKPVTLSCSQTLNHNVMYWYQQKSSQAPKLLFHYYDKDFNNEADTPDNFQSRRPNTSFCFLDIRSPGLGDTAMYLCATSRRERSDTQYFGPGTRLTVL.

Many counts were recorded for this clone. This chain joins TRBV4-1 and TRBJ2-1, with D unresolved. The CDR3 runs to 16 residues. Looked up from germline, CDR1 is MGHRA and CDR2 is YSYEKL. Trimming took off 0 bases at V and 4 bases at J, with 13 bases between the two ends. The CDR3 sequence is CASSQENVAEYNEQFF. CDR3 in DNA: TGCGCCAGCAGCCAAGAAAATGTGGCAGAGTACAATGAGCAGTTCTTC.

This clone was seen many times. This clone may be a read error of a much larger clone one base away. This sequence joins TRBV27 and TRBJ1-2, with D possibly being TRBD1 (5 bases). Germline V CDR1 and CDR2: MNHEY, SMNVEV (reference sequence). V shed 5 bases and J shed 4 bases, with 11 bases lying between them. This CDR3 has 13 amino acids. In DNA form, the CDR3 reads TGTGCCAGCAGTCGGGGCAGAGGCTATGGCTACACCTTC. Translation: CASSRGRGYGYTF.

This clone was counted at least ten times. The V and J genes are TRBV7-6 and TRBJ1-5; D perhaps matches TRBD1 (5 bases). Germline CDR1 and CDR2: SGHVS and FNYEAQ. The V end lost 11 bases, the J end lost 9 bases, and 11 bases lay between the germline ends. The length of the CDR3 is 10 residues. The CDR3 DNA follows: TGTGCCGGCCTGGGGGGGCCCCAGCATTTT. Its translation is CAGLGGPQHF.

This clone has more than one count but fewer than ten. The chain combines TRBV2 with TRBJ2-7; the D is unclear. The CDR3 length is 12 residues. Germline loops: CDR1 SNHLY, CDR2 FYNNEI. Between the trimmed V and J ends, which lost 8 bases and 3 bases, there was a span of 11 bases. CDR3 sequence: CASSLVFYEQYF. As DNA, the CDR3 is TGTGCCAGCTCCTTAGTATTCTACGAGCAGTACTTC.

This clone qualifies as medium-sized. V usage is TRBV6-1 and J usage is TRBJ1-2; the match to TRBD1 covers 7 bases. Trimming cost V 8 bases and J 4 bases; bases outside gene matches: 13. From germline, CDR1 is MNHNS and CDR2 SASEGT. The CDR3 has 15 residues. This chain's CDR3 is CASAEQGSDLYGYTF. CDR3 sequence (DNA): TGTGCCAGCGCAGAACAGGGGAGTGATCTCTATGGCTACACCTTC.